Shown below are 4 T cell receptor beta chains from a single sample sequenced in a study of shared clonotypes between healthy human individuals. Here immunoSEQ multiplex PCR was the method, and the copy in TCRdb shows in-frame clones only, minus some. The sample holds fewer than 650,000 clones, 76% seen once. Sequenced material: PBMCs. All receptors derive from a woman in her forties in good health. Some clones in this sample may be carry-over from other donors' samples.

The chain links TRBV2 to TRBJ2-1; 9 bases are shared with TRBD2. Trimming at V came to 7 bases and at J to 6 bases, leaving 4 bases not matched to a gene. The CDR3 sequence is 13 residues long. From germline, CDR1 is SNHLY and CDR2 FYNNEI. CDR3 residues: CASKGGRGNEQFF. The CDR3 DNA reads TGTGCCAGCAAGGGCGGGAGGGGCAATGAGCAGTTCTTC.

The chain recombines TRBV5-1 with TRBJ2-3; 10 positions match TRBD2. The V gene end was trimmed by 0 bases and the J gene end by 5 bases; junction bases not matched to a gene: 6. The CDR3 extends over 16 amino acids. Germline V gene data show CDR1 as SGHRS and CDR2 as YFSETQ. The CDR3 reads CASSLAASGSLDTQYF. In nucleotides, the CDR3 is TGCGCCAGCAGCTTGGCCGCTAGCGGGAGCTTAGATACGCAGTATTTT. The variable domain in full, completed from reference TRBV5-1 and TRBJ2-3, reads KAGVTQTPRYLIKTRGQQVTLSCSPISGHRSVSWYQQTPGQGLQFLFEYFSETQRNKGNFPGRFSGRQFSNSRSEMNVSTLELGDSALYLCASSLAASGSLDTQYFGPGTRLTVL.

The CDR3 nucleotides are TGTGCCAGCAGTGATAATTCGGCAGGGTGGGACACTGAAGCTTTCTTT. This sequence encodes CASSDNSAGWDTEAFF. The chain joins TRBV25-1 to TRBJ1-1, with D maybe TRBD1 (5 bases). The length of the CDR3 is 16 residues. V lost 3 bases and J lost 3, with 17 bases in between. CDR1 MGHDK and CDR2 SYGVNS come from the germline V gene.

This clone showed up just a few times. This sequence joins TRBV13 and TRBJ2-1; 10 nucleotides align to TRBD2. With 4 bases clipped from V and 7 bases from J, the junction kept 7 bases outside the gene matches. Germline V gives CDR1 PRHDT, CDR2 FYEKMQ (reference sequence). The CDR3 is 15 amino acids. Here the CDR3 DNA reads TGTGCCAGCAGCTACCTAGCGGGAGAGGGTAATGAGCAGTTCTTC. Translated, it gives CASSYLAGEGNEQFF.